This passage covers 27 T cell receptor beta chains from one sample sequenced in a study of T cell repertoires in cytomegalovirus infection. TCRdb analysed the reads with MiXCR anew, one entry per CDR3 protein. The sample consists of about 530,000 distinct CDR3 sequences, around 27% of them appearing once. Sequencing was carried out using PBMCs. Receptors were obtained from a human donor in good health (CMV status not recorded). Some clones in this sample may be carry-over from other donors' samples.

There are a few counts of this clonotype. The chain links TRBV6-1 to TRBJ2-7; D is possibly TRBD1 (6 bases). The CDR3 is 13 residues long. Germline loops: CDR1 MNHNS, CDR2 SASEGT. Trimming took 4 bases from V and 3 from J, leaving 10 bases between them. DNA of the CDR3: TGTGCCAGCAGTGGGGGACACAACTACGAGCAGTACGTC. Its translation: CASSGGHNYEQYV.

The rearrangement links TRBV11-2 to TRBJ1-1; 9 bases match TRBD1. CDR1 is SGHAT, CDR2 FQNNGV, per germline. There are 14 residues in the CDR3. V gave up 7 bases and J gave up 1 base; unmatched junction bases: 4. CDR3 in DNA: TGTGCCAGCACCCGGACAGGGGAGAACACTGAAGCTTTCTTT. Its translation is CASTRTGENTEAFF.

The chain joins TRBV4-1 to TRBJ1-5, with no clear D. The V and J ends lost 4 bases and 0 bases respectively, with 10 bases between them. The CDR3 contains 15 residues. Germline lookup yields CDR1 MGHRA and CDR2 YSYEKL. The CDR3 loop is CASSPYRGSNQPQHF. The CDR3 nucleotides are TGCGCCAGCAGCCCGTATCGTGGTAGCAATCAGCCCCAGCATTTT.

J is TRBJ2-7 and V is TRBV27; D possibly corresponds to TRBD1 (6 bases). The CDR3 runs 11 residues. Deletions cut 5 bases from V and 6 bases from J, with 8 bases between. Germline-derived CDR1 and CDR2 are MNHEY and SMNVEV (reference sequence). The DNA of the CDR3 is TGTGCCAGCAGTCAGGGGAGCGAGCAGTACGTC. This codes for CASSQGSEQYV.

V gene TRBV19 combines with J gene TRBJ2-5, with a possible D match to TRBD1 (5 bases). V dropped 5 bases and J dropped 5 bases, with 12 bases sitting between them. Germline V lookup: CDR1 LNHDA, CDR2 SQIVND (reference sequence). The CDR3 runs 13 residues. CDR3 bases: TGTGCCAGTAGTCCCAGGGTGTGGGAGACCCAGTACTTC. Its translation is CASSPRVWETQYF. The whole variable domain, remainder taken from reference TRBV19 and TRBJ2-5, is DGGITQSPKYLFRKEGQNVTLSCEQNLNHDAMYWYRQDPGQGLRLIYYSQIVNDFQKGDIAEGYSVSREKKESFPLTVTSAQKNPTAFYLCASSPRVWETQYFGPGTRLLVL.

V and J are TRBV19 and TRBJ1-4, with D maybe TRBD1 (5 bases). The CDR3 has 15 residues. CDR1 and CDR2 from the germline V gene are LNHDA and SQIVND (reference sequence). Trimming shortened V by 4 bases and J by 3 bases, and 12 bases separated the two germline ends. The CDR3: CASSTGTGANEKLFF. CDR3 DNA sequence: TGTGCCAGTAGTACCGGGACGGGCGCTAATGAAAAACTGTTTTTT.

V and J are TRBV6-2 or TRBV6-3 and TRBJ2-1, with TRBD2 matching over 12 bases. After removal of 0 bases from V and 0 bases from J, the junction contained 15 bases not matched to a gene. The germline gives CDR1 MNHEY, CDR2 SVGEGT. The CDR3 has 22 residues. CDR3 nucleotide sequence: TGTGCCAGCAGTTACTCTCCTTCACTAGCGGGAGGCCTGAGGAGCTCCTACAATGAGCAGTTCTTC. Residues: CASSYSPSLAGGLRSSYNEQFF.

The chain employs TRBV7-2 and TRBJ1-3; D gene unclear. CDR3 length equals 15 residues. Trimming cost V 0 bases and J 3 bases, with 9 bases left between them. Germline V gene data show CDR1 as SGHTA and CDR2 as FQGNSA. Here the CDR3 DNA reads TGTGCCAGCAGCTTAGCGCGGGGTGGTGGAAACACCATATATTTT. Amino acid sequence: CASSLARGGGNTIYF.

This clonotype showed up just a few times. V is TRBV5-8 and J is TRBJ1-2; no definite D call. CDR3 size: 15 residues. In germline, CDR1 is SGHTS, CDR2 YDEGEE. V lost 6 bases to trimming and J lost 4 bases, with 19 bases between them. The CDR3 coding sequence is TGTGCCAGCAAGGATGGGAAGGGAATAGGCTATGGCTACACCTTC. Translated, it gives CASKDGKGIGYGYTF.

The CDR3 DNA sequence: TGCGCCAGCAGCGCCTTAGCGGGAGCACTTCTGAATGAGCAGTTCTTC. It translates to CASSALAGALLNEQFF. The rearrangement joins TRBV5-1 to TRBJ2-1, with 9 bases matching TRBD2. V lost 4 bases, J lost 7 bases, and 12 bases stayed unmatched. This CDR3 is 16 amino acids long. Per the germline V gene, CDR1 is SGHRS and CDR2 is YFSETQ.

The V gene is TRBV12-3 or TRBV12-4, the J gene TRBJ2-7, with D maybe TRBD2 (7 bases). The V gene lost 4 bases and the J gene lost 2 bases, with 12 bases spanning the gap. The length of the CDR3 is 14 residues. For the CDR3, the DNA is TGTGCCAGCAGTTCAAGGCGGGGGCCCTACGAGCAGTACTTC. As protein: CASSSRRGPYEQYF.

The V call is TRBV4-3, the J call TRBJ1-4; no definite D call. There are 14 residues in the CDR3. CDR1 and CDR2 (germline): LGHNA, YSLEER. Trimming removed 1 base at V and 8 bases at J, with 11 bases between. The CDR3 region has the DNA TGCGCCAGCAGCCAAGGACCAGTTTTGGAAAAACTGTTTTTT. Translation gives CASSQGPVLEKLFF.

In its sample, this clonotype was seen a few times. The chain links TRBV27 to TRBJ2-4, with 7 bases that match TRBD1. The CDR3 totals 14 residues. Losses at the gene ends were 5 bases for V and 4 bases for J; bases not matched to a gene: 5. CDR1 is MNHEY and CDR2 is SMNVEV in the germline V gene (reference sequence). The CDR3 DNA reads as TGTGCCAGCAGTCCAGGGGGACAGAAAAACATTCAGTACTTC. Translation: CASSPGGQKNIQYF.

This clonotype was observed a handful of times. The rearrangement joins TRBV19 to TRBJ1-5, with 7 bases matching TRBD1. The CDR3 loop spans 15 amino acids. V lost 3 bases to trimming and J lost 3 bases; unmatched junction nucleotides: 5. CDR1 and CDR2 (germline): LNHDA, SQIVND (reference sequence). The CDR3 nucleotides are TGTGCCAGTAGTATCGTCGGGACAGCCAATCAGCCCCAGCATTTT. Protein: CASSIVGTANQPQHF.

The sample holds a few counts of this clonotype. This chain joins TRBV7-2 and TRBJ2-3, with TRBD2 matching 14 bases. Germline values: CDR1 SGHTA, CDR2 FQGNSA. The CDR3 contains 15 residues. CDR3 amino acids: CHEGGLAGVADTQYF. CDR3 in DNA: TGTCATGAGGGGGGACTAGCGGGAGTGGCAGATACGCAGTATTTT.

This clonotype was counted between two and nine times. The rearrangement uses TRBV12-3 or TRBV12-4 and TRBJ2-7; possibly TRBD1 for D (6 bases). The V end lost 7 bases, the J end lost 5 bases, and 15 bases lay between the germline ends. CDR3 length: 13 residues. This CDR3 reads CASTGAFGDEQYF. Here the CDR3 DNA reads TGTGCCAGCACAGGGGCCTTTGGGGACGAGCAGTACTTC.

CDR3: CASSLVTAGAYEQYF. CDR3 coding DNA: TGTGCCAGCAGTTTGGTTACGGCGGGAGCCTACGAGCAGTACTTC. The chain is built from TRBV28 and TRBJ2-7, with TRBD2 matching 7 bases. The germline V gene has CDR1 MDHEN and CDR2 SYDVKM. V was pared by 3 bases and J by 2 bases, with 7 bases of the junction left unmatched. This CDR3 region has 15 residues.

This clonotype has only one observation. V is TRBV6-2 or TRBV6-3 and J is TRBJ1-5, with D possibly being TRBD1 (5 bases). Germline CDR1 is MNHEY and CDR2 is SVGEGT. The ends were cut back, 6 bases at V and 4 bases at J, with 10 bases in the middle. This CDR3 is built from 13 residues. CDR3: CASSRQKNQPQHF. For the CDR3, the DNA is TGTGCCAGCAGCCGACAGAAGAATCAGCCCCAGCATTTT.

This clonotype was recorded a few times. The chain has TRBV7-2 and TRBJ2-7; TRBD1 matches 10 bases. Germline V lookup: CDR1 SGHTA, CDR2 FQGNSA. This CDR3 region has 14 residues. With 4 bases clipped from V and 6 bases from J, the junction kept 6 bases outside the gene matches. CDR3 coding DNA: TGTGCCAGCAGCTCCTGGGACAGGGGCGGCGAGCAGTACTTC. It codes for CASSSWDRGGEQYF.

This clonotype was seen repeatedly, ten times or more. CDR3 DNA sequence: TGTGCCAGCAGCTTATACGGACCTAACTACGAGCAGTACTTC. This sequence encodes CASSLYGPNYEQYF. The genes are TRBV7-2 and TRBJ2-7; D remains ambiguous. The CDR3 loop spans 14 amino acids. Trimming stripped 2 bases from V and 3 bases from J, with 11 bases between. Germline V gene sequence: CDR1 SGHTA, CDR2 FQGNSA.

In its sample, this clonotype was seen many times. The chain carries TRBV7-2 and TRBJ2-5; D gene unclear. The CDR3 is 12 amino acids. Trimming removed 1 base from V and 5 bases from J, with 5 bases in between. Germline V gene sequence: CDR1 SGHTA, CDR2 FQGNSA. The CDR3 region has the DNA TGTGCCAGCAGCTTAGGTTTGGAGACCCAGTACTTC. Translated, it gives CASSLGLETQYF. Supplemented by reference TRBV7-2 and TRBJ2-5, the full variable domain reads GAGVSQSPSNKVTEKGKDVELRCDPISGHTALYWYRQSLGQGLEFLIYFQGNSAPDKSGLPSDRFSAERTGGSVSTLTIQRTQQEDSAVYLCASSLGLETQYFGPGTRLLVL.

This chain joins TRBV12-3 or TRBV12-4 and TRBJ2-7; TRBD1 is a possible D gene (5 bases). The V and J ends lost 7 bases and 6 bases respectively, with 16 bases between them. There are 13 residues in the CDR3. This CDR3 is CASTKGRGSEQYF. In DNA form, the CDR3 reads TGTGCCAGCACCAAGGGAAGGGGTTCCGAGCAGTACTTC.

This clonotype was detected only a few times. CDR3 DNA sequence: TGTGCCAGCAGCGTGCGACTAATCGGGGCAACCGGGGAGCTGTTTTTT. Its translation: CASSVRLIGATGELFF. The chain is built from TRBV11-2 and TRBJ2-2; TRBD1 or TRBD2 may be the D gene (5 bases each). With 5 bases removed from V and 5 bases from J, the gap between germline ends came to 18 bases. The CDR3 totals 16 residues. CDR1 is SGHAT, CDR2 FQNNGV, per germline. Full variable domain (rest looked up from reference TRBV11-2 and TRBJ2-2): EAGVAQSPRYKIIEKRQSVAFWCNPISGHATLYWYQQILGQGPKLLIQFQNNGVVDDSQLPKDRFSAERLKGVDSTLKIQPAKLEDSAVYLCASSVRLIGATGELFFGEGSRLTVL.

In its sample, this clonotype was seen many times. The V and J genes are TRBV7-2 and TRBJ1-1; 7 bases align to TRBD1. V shed 4 bases and J 3 bases; nucleotides not matched to a gene: 8. This CDR3 is built from 15 residues. Germline CDR1 is SGHTA and CDR2 is FQGNSA. The CDR3 region has the DNA TGTGCCAGCAGCTCGGGACAGCCAAGGGACACTGAAGCTTTCTTT. It translates to CASSSGQPRDTEAFF.

This clonotype was observed a handful of times. The chain recombines TRBV6-5 with TRBJ2-5, with 7 bases that match TRBD1. The germline CDR1 and CDR2 sequences are MNHEY and SVGAGI. V dropped 2 bases and J dropped 2; count of bases not matched to a gene: 5. The CDR3 has 15 amino acids. The CDR3 protein is CASSYMTGIQETQYF. CDR3 DNA sequence: TGTGCCAGCAGTTACATGACAGGGATACAAGAGACCCAGTACTTC.

This clonotype was counted at least ten times. This chain joins TRBV7-2 and TRBJ1-3; 7 nucleotides match TRBD1. This CDR3 has 15 amino acids. V gave up 7 bases and J gave up 5 bases; unmatched junction bases: 11. Germline lookup yields CDR1 SGHTA and CDR2 FQGNSA. The CDR3 DNA reads as TGTGCCAGCACCCGTAGAGGGGGCATAAGAAACACCATATATTTT. Encoded protein: CASTRRGGIRNTIYF.

The J gene is TRBJ2-7, the V gene TRBV14, with D possibly being TRBD2 (6 bases). Between the trimmed V and J ends, which lost 2 bases and 3 bases, there was a span of 20 bases. Germline CDR1 and CDR2: SGHDN and FVKESK. This CDR3 has 17 amino acids. The CDR3 protein is CASSQWFGSSSHYEQYF. DNA for the CDR3: TGTGCCAGCAGCCAATGGTTCGGGAGCTCCTCACACTACGAGCAGTACTTC. The entire variable domain, with the rest obtained from reference TRBV14 and TRBJ2-7, is as follows: EAGVTQFPSHSVIEKGQTVTLRCDPISGHDNLYWYRRVMGKEIKFLLHFVKESKQDESGMPNNRFLAERTGGTYSTLKVQPAELEDSGVYFCASSQWFGSSSHYEQYFGPGTRLTVT.